The clone carrying this T cell receptor beta chain came up once. TCRdb fed the PCR reads into MiXCR, producing one record per CDR3 protein. The table lists over 13,000 distinct CDR3 sequences, about 56% of them singletons. The CDR3 is 16 amino acids. Germline values: CDR1 ENHRY, CDR2 SYGVKD. This sample was taken from a study of tumor-infiltrating lymphocytes in oesophageal squamous cell carcinoma. The chain joins TRBV10-3 to TRBJ2-1, with a weak D call TRBD1 (6 bases). The J call could be wrong; TRBJ2-5 is a better fit for the DNA end. This TCR was sampled from a male donor with esophageal squamous cell carcinoma. Sequencing input: esophageal tumor tissue. CDR3: CAISESGAGDGETQYF. The CDR3, as DNA: TGTGCCATCAGTGAGTCAGGAGCAGGGGATGGAGAGACCCAGTACTTC.